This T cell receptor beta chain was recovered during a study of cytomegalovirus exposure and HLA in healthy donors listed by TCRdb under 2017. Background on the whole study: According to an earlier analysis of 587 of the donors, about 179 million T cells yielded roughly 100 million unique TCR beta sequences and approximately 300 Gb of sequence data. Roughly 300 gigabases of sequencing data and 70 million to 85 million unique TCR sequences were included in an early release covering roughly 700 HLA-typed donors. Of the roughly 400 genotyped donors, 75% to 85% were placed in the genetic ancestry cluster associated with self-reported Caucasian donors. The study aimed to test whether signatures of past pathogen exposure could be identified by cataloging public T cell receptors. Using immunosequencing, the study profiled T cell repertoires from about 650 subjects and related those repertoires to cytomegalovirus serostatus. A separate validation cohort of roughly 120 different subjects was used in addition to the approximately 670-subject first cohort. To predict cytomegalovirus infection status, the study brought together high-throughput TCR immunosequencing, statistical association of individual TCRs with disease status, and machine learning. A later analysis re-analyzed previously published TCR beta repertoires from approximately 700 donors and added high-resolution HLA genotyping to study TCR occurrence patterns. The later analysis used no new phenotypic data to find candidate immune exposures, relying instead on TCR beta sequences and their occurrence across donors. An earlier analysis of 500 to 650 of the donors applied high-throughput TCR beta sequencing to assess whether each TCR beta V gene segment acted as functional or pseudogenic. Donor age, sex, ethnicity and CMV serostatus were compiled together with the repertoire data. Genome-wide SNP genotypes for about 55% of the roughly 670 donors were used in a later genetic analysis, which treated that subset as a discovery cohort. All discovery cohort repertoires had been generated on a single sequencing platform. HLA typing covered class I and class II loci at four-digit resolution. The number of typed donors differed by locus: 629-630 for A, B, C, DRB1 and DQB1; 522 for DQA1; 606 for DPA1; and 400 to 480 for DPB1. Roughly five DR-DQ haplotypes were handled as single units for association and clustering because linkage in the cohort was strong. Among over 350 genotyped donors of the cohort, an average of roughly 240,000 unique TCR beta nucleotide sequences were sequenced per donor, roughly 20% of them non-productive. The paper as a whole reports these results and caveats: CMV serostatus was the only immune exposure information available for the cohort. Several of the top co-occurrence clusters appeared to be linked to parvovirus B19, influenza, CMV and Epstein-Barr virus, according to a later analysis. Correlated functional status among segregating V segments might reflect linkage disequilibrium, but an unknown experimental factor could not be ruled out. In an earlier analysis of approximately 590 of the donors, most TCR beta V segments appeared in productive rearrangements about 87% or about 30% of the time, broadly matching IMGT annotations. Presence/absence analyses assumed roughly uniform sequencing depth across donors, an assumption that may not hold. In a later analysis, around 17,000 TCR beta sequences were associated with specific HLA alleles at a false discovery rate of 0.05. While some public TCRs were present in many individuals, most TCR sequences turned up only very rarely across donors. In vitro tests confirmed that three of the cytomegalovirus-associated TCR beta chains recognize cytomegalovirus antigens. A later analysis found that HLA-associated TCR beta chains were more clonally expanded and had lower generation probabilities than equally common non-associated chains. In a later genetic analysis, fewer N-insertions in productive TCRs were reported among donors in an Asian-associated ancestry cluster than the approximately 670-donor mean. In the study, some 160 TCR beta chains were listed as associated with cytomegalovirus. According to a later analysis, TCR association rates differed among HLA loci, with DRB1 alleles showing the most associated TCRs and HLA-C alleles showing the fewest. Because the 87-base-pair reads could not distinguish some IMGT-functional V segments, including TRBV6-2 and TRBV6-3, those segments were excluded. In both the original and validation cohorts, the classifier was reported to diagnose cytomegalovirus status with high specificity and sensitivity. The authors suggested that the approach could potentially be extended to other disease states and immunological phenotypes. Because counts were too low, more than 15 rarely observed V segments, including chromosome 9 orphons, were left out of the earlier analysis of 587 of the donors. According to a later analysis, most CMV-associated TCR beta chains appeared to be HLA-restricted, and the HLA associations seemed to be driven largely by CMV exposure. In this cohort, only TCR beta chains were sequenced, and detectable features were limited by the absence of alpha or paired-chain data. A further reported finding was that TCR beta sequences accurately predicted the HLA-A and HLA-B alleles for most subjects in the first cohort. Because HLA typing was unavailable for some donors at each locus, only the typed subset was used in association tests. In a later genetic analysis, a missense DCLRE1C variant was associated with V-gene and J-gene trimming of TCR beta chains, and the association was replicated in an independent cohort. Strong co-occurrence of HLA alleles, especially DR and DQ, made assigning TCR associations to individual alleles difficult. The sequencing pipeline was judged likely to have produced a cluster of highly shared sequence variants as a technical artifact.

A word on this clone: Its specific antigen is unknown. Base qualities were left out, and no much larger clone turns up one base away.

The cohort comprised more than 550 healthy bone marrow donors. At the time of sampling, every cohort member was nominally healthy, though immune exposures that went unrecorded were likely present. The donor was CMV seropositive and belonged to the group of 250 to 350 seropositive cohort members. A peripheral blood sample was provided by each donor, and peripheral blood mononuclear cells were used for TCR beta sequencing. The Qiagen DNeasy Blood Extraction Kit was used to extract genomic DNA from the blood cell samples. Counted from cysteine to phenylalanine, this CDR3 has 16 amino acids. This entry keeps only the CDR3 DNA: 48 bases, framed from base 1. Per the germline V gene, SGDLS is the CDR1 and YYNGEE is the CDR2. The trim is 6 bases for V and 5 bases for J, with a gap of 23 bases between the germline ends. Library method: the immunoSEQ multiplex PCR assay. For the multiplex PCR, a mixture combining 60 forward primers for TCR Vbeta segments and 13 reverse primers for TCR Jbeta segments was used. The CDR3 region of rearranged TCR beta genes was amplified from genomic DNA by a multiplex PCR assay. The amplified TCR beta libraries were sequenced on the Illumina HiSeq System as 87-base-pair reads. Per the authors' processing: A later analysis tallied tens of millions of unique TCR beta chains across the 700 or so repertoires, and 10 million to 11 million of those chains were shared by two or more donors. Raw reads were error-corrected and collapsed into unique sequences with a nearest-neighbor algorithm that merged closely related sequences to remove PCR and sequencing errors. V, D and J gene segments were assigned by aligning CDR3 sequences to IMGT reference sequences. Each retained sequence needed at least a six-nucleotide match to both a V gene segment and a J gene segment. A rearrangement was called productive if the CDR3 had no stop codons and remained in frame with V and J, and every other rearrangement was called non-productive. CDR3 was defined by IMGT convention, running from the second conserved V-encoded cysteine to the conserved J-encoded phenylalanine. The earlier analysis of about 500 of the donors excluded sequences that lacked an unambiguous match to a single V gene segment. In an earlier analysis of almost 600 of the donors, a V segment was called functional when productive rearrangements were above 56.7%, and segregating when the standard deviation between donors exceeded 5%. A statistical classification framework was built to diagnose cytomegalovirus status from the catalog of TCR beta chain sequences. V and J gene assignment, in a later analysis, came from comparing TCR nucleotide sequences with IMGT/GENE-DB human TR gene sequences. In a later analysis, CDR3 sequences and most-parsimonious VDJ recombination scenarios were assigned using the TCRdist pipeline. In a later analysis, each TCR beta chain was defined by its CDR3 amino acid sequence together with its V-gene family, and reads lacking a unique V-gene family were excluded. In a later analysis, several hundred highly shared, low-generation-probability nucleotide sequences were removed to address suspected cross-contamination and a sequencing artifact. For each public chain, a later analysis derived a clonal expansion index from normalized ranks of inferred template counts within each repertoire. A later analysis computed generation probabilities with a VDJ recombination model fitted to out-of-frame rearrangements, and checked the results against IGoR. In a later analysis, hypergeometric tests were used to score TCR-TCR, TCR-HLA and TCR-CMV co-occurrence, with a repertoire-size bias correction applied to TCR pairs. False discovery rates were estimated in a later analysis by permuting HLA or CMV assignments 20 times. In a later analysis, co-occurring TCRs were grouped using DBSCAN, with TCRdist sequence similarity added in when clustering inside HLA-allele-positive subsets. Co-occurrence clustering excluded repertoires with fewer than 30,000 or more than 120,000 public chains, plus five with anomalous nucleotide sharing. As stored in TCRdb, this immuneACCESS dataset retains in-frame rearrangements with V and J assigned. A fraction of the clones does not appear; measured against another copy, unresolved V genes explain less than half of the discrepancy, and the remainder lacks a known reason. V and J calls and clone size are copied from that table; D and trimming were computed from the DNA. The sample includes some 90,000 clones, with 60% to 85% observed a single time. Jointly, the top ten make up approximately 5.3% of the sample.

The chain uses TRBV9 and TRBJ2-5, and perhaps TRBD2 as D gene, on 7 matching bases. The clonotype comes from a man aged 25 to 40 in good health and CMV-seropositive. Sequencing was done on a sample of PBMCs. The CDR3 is CASIKGGGWVYETQYF. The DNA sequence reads TGTGCCAGCATCAAGGGGGGGGGATGGGTTTATGAGACCCAGTACTTC.